This entry describes one T cell receptor beta chain. It was with random hexamers that roughly 0.45 to 1 ug RNA was reverse transcribed. It was immunoSEQ multiplex PCR that amplified TCR beta CDR3 across 54 Vbeta and 13 Jbeta. TCRdb independently ran MiXCR on the immunoSEQ multiplex PCR reads; one entry per CDR3 protein. The table has 160,000 or so distinct CDR3 sequences, approximately 95% seen once. Trimming pared 4 bases from V and 8 bases from J, leaving 15 bases between. Germline-derived CDR1 and CDR2 are MNHEY and SMNVEV (reference sequence). There are 14 residues in the CDR3. The data were taken from a study of CD8 T cells in Susac syndrome. High-throughput TCR beta sequencing covered peripheral CD8+ and CD4+ T cells. The Susac syndrome patients fit the recently defined diagnostic criteria for definite or probable disease. TEMRA cells were enriched by FACS, while CD8+ and CD4+ T cells were obtained through a negative isolation that was performed magnetically.

The sample comprised CD4+ T cells from PBMCs. The receptor was derived from a human donor with Susac syndrome. This chain links TRBV27 with TRBJ1-5; D is uncertain. The CDR3 reads CASSSRSKGEPQHF. The CDR3 DNA is TGTGCCAGCAGTTCAAGGAGCAAAGGAGAGCCCCAGCATTTT.